Sequencing of this T cell receptor beta chain was carried out in a study of T cell repertoires in cytomegalovirus infection. Study-level background: Recently identified HLA-C-restricted CMV epitopes were used, and well-studied HLA-B-restricted CMV epitopes were used as well. CMV infection plus the matching HLA type was flagged by public TCR beta signatures. The study's findings and limits: Cumulative frequency of public TCR beta families picked out carriers of CMV plus the relevant HLA. The response measured ex vivo was dominated by TCR beta clonotypes (HLA-C-restricted and CMV-specific).

V was cut by 4 bases and J by 7 bases, with 11 bases left in between. The CDR3 length is 13 residues. Germline V gives CDR1 MGHRA, CDR2 YSYEKL. Via MiXCR, TCRdb re-called the reads, giving one row per CDR3 protein. In the table there are 600,000 to 700,000 distinct CDR3 sequences, roughly 36% of which are singletons. In regard to this clonotype: The antigen is not known.

V and J are TRBV4-1 and TRBJ2-1; D gene uncertain. The sample here was cultured PBMCs, taken from culture after CMV antigen stimulation. This clonotype was obtained from a human donor in good health (CMV status not recorded). Some clones in this sample may be carry-over from other donors' samples. The chain's CDR3 is CASSPTVQNEQFF. In DNA, the CDR3 is TGCGCCAGCAGCCCGACGGTCCAAAATGAGCAGTTCTTC.